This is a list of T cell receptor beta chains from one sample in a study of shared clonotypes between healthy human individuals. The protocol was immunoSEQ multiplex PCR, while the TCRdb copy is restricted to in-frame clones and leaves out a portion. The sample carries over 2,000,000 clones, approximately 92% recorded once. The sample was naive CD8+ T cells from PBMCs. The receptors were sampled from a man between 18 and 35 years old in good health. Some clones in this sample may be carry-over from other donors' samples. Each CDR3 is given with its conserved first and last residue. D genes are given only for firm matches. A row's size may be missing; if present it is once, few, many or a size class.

DNA: TGTGCCAGTAGTAAAAGGCGGCAGGACCAAGAGACCCAGTACTTC; CDR3: CASSKRRQDQETQYF; size: .; J: TRBJ2-5; D: .; V: TRBV19
DNA: TGTGCCAGTAGTATCTTGGCTAGCGGGAGTAACGAGCAGTACTTC; CDR3: CASSILASGSNEQYF; size: .; J: TRBJ2-7; D: TRBD2; V: TRBV19
DNA: TGCGCCAGCAGCCAAGAAACCCTCTGGATATCCTCTGGAAACACCATATATTTT; CDR3: CASSQETLWISSGNTIYF; size: .; J: TRBJ1-3; D: .; V: TRBV4-3
DNA: TGTGCCTGGACCGTCGGGTCGGACTATGGCTACACCTTC; CDR3: CAWTVGSDYGYTF; size: .; J: TRBJ1-2; D: .; V: TRBV30
DNA: TGTGCCAGCAGTGATGACGCGGACAGGGGCAGAACTGAAGCTTTCTTT; CDR3: CASSDDADRGRTEAFF; size: .; J: TRBJ1-1; D: TRBD1; V: TRBV6-1
DNA: TGTGCCAGCACGATCGGTGGGGGAGTGAATGAGCAGTTCTTC; CDR3: CASTIGGGVNEQFF; size: .; J: TRBJ2-1; D: .; V: TRBV9
DNA: TGCAGCGTCCTGATCGACCTTAGCGCCGACAATGAGCAGTTCTTC; CDR3: CSVLIDLSADNEQFF; size: .; J: TRBJ2-1; D: .; V: TRBV29-1
DNA: TGTGCCAGTAGATCGGGACACTATGGCTACACCTTC; CDR3: CASRSGHYGYTF; size: .; J: TRBJ1-2; D: .; V: TRBV19
DNA: TGCGCCAGCAGTCAACTCCTCTGCGATGACGGTCAGCCCCAGCATTTT; CDR3: CASSQLLCDDGQPQHF; size: .; J: TRBJ1-5; D: .; V: TRBV23-1
DNA: TGCGCCAGCAGCCACAGGGACAGTGGCCGGTCCTACGAGCAGTACTTC; CDR3: CASSHRDSGRSYEQYF; size: once; J: TRBJ2-7; D: TRBD1; V: TRBV4-1
DNA: TGTGCCAGCAGCGTAGGGTCCAGGCCCCGAGGAGGAACCGGGGAGCTGTTTTTT; CDR3: CASSVGSRPRGGTGELFF; size: .; J: TRBJ2-2; D: .; V: TRBV9
DNA: TGCAGCGTAAGCGACAGAACCTACAATGAGCAGTTCTTC; CDR3: CSVSDRTYNEQFF; size: .; J: TRBJ2-1; D: .; V: TRBV29-1
DNA: TGTGCCATCAGTGAGGCCCCAGAGAGCTCCTATAATTCACCCCTCCACTTT; CDR3: CAISEAPESSYNSPLHF; size: .; J: TRBJ1-6; D: .; V: TRBV10-3
DNA: TGTGCCAGCGAGGAGGTGGGACAGGCTACAGATACGCAGTATTTT; CDR3: CASEEVGQATDTQYF; size: .; J: TRBJ2-3; D: TRBD1; V: TRBV7-9
DNA: TGTGCCAGCAGCTCCTCCGACAGGGACTATGGCTACACCTTC; CDR3: CASSSSDRDYGYTF; size: .; J: TRBJ1-2; D: TRBD1; V: TRBV13
DNA: TGTGCCAGCAGAGGACAGGGGGCGGGTGAAAAACTGTTTTTT; CDR3: CASRGQGAGEKLFF; size: once; J: TRBJ1-4; D: TRBD1; V: TRBV27
DNA: TGCGCCAGCAGCCGAGGGCAGGGATTTAGGCCCTACGAGCAGTACTTC; CDR3: CASSRGQGFRPYEQYF; size: .; J: TRBJ2-7; D: .; V: TRBV4-1
DNA: TGTGCCAGCAGCGATGCTGGGGGACTAGCCAAAAACATTCAGTACTTC; CDR3: CASSDAGGLAKNIQYF; size: .; J: TRBJ2-4; D: .; V: TRBV5-6
DNA: TGTGCCAGCAGCCGACTTACAACAGCCGAGAGCATTCAGTACTTC; CDR3: CASSRLTTAESIQYF; size: .; J: TRBJ2-4; D: .; V: TRBV7-9
DNA: TGTGCCAGCAGTGGCGCGTACGAGCAGTACTTC; CDR3: CASSGAYEQYF; size: .; J: TRBJ2-7; D: .; V: TRBV6-5
DNA: TGTGCCAGCAGCCAAGGGTGGCTAGCGGGAGGGCCTGAGCAGTTCTTC; CDR3: CASSQGWLAGGPEQFF; size: .; J: TRBJ2-1; D: TRBD2; V: TRBV4-2
DNA: TGTGCCAGCAGCAATCAAGGCGGGACGAACACCGGGGAGCTGTTTTTT; CDR3: CASSNQGGTNTGELFF; size: .; J: TRBJ2-2; D: .; V: TRBV21-1
DNA: TGCGCCAGCAGCCAAGATACTAGCGGGAGTAGAGAGACCCAGTACTTC; CDR3: CASSQDTSGSRETQYF; size: once; J: TRBJ2-5; D: TRBD2; V: TRBV4-1
DNA: TGTGCCAGCAGCTTCAATACGGTGGGGAACACTGAAGCTTTCTTT; CDR3: CASSFNTVGNTEAFF; size: .; J: TRBJ1-1; D: .; V: TRBV7-9
DNA: TGCGCCAGCAGCCAAGATTTAAGGGGGACGAGGAACACTGAAGCTTTCTTT; CDR3: CASSQDLRGTRNTEAFF; size: .; J: TRBJ1-1; D: .; V: TRBV4-1
DNA: TGTGCCAGCAGCTTGGGGGCTAACCTGGGGGAGACCCAGTACTTC; CDR3: CASSLGANLGETQYF; size: .; J: TRBJ2-5; D: .; V: TRBV5-6
DNA: TGTGCCAGTAGTATAGTTTGGGGGACTGAAGCTTTCTTT; CDR3: CASSIVWGTEAFF; size: .; J: TRBJ1-1; D: .; V: TRBV19
DNA: TGTGCCTGGAGTGGAGGCAGGGCCTCCTACGAGCAGTACTTC; CDR3: CAWSGGRASYEQYF; size: .; J: TRBJ2-7; D: .; V: TRBV30
DNA: TGTGCCAGCAGGGGATCGAGTAGTTCACCCCTCCACTTT; CDR3: CASRGSSSSPLHF; size: .; J: TRBJ1-6; D: .; V: TRBV28
DNA: TGTGCCAGCCCCAGGGGCCCGACCGACGAGCAGTACTTC; CDR3: CASPRGPTDEQYF; size: .; J: TRBJ2-7; D: .; V: TRBV2
DNA: TGTGCCAGCAGCCAATCTGATTATCGAGACAGGGGCTACAATGAGCAGTTCTTC; CDR3: CASSQSDYRDRGYNEQFF; size: .; J: TRBJ2-1; D: TRBD1; V: TRBV16
DNA: TGTGCCAGCAGTACTGACAGGGGGTACACCTACGAGCAGTACTTC; CDR3: CASSTDRGYTYEQYF; size: .; J: TRBJ2-7; D: TRBD1; V: TRBV28
DNA: TGTGCCAGCAGCTGGGGACTAGCGGGTAGCACAGATACGCAGTATTTT; CDR3: CASSWGLAGSTDTQYF; size: .; J: TRBJ2-3; D: TRBD2; V: TRBV7-6
DNA: TGTGCCAGCAGTTATACAGTGAACACTGAAGCTTTCTTT; CDR3: CASSYTVNTEAFF; size: .; J: TRBJ1-1; D: .; V: TRBV28
DNA: TGCAGCGTTGAAGAAGGGATACCCTACGAGCAGTACTTC; CDR3: CSVEEGIPYEQYF; size: .; J: TRBJ2-7; D: .; V: TRBV29-1
DNA: TGTGCCAGCAGCCAAACGATCTCCGGGACAGCGACGTTC; CDR3: CASSQTISGTATF; size: .; J: TRBJ2-4; D: TRBD1; V: TRBV27
DNA: TGTGCCAGCAGCTTAGGGGACAGGGGGCCGAGCACCGGGGAGCTGTTTTTT; CDR3: CASSLGDRGPSTGELFF; size: .; J: TRBJ2-2; D: TRBD1; V: TRBV7-9
DNA: TGTGCCAGCAGCGGCAGACTAGCGGGAGGGACAGATACGCAGTATTTT; CDR3: CASSGRLAGGTDTQYF; size: .; J: TRBJ2-3; D: TRBD2; V: TRBV9
DNA: TGTGCCAGCAGCCTCGGAGGGGGTTTGAGCTCCTACGAGCAGTACTTC; CDR3: CASSLGGGLSSYEQYF; size: .; J: TRBJ2-7; D: .; V: TRBV13
DNA: TGTGCCAGCACCTCCATAGCGGCTAGCACAGATACGCAGTATTTT; CDR3: CASTSIAASTDTQYF; size: .; J: TRBJ2-3; D: .; V: TRBV27
DNA: TGTGCCAGCAGTGGATTTTCAGGGTTTGATGAAAAACTGTTTTTT; CDR3: CASSGFSGFDEKLFF; size: once; J: TRBJ1-4; D: .; V: TRBV2
DNA: TGCGCCAGCAGCCAAGAGTGGAACACCATATATTTT; CDR3: CASSQEWNTIYF; size: .; J: TRBJ1-3; D: .; V: TRBV4-1
DNA: TGTGCCAGCAGGCCAACAGGGGAGAGAGAGCAGTACTTC; CDR3: CASRPTGEREQYF; size: .; J: TRBJ2-7; D: TRBD1; V: TRBV5-5
DNA: TGTGCCACCAGCAGAGATTATTCGCGGGTGGAGAGCACAGATACGCAGTATTTT; CDR3: CATSRDYSRVESTDTQYF; size: .; J: TRBJ2-3; D: .; V: TRBV15
DNA: TGCGCCAGCAGTGTAGATACGGGGGGGACCCAGTACTTC; CDR3: CASSVDTGGTQYF; size: .; J: TRBJ2-5; D: TRBD2; V: TRBV10-2
DNA: TGTGCCAGCAGTCCGAAGAGTAACACCGGGGAGCTGTTTTTT; CDR3: CASSPKSNTGELFF; size: .; J: TRBJ2-2; D: .; V: TRBV6-1
DNA: TGTGCCAGCAGTAGGACAGGGAGGGTCGGGGAGCTGTTTTTT; CDR3: CASSRTGRVGELFF; size: .; J: TRBJ2-2; D: .; V: TRBV6-5
DNA: TGTGCCAGCAGTATACTCCGGGACTTCACCGGGGAGCTGTTTTTT; CDR3: CASSILRDFTGELFF; size: few; J: TRBJ2-2; D: .; V: TRBV6-6
DNA: TGTGCCAGCAGCTACCCAACGTCGACAATAAACAGGGTAGATGAAAAACTGTTTTTT; CDR3: CASSYPTSTINRVDEKLFF; size: .; J: TRBJ1-4; D: .; V: TRBV7-9
DNA: TGTGCCAGCAGCTTGGGGTTGGGACAGGGCCTCTACGAGCAGTACTTC; CDR3: CASSLGLGQGLYEQYF; size: .; J: TRBJ2-7; D: TRBD1; V: TRBV5-8
DNA: TGTGCCAGCAGCACCCTGACAGGGCCGGGCACTGAAGCTTTCTTT; CDR3: CASSTLTGPGTEAFF; size: .; J: TRBJ1-1; D: TRBD1; V: TRBV9
DNA: TGTGCCAGCAGCTTCCGGACTAGCGGGAGTGTGGACTACAATGAGCAGTTCTTC; CDR3: CASSFRTSGSVDYNEQFF; size: .; J: TRBJ2-1; D: TRBD2; V: TRBV7-8
DNA: TGTGCCAGCAGCGGCCGGGACAGAAGTAGCACTGAAGCTTTCTTT; CDR3: CASSGRDRSSTEAFF; size: .; J: TRBJ1-1; D: TRBD1; V: TRBV7-9